This TCR beta chain came from a study of shared clonotypes between healthy human individuals. The germline CDR1 and CDR2 sequences are SGHRS and YFSETQ. The CDR3 loop spans 16 amino acids. The ends lost 3 bases at V and 6 bases at J; junction bases unmatched: 9. The healthy adult donors were HIV-negative and reported no recent acute infections or vaccinations. Only in-frame clones appear in the TCRdb table, and some are missing; sequencing was by immunoSEQ multiplex PCR. The data hold 2,500,000 or so clones, with roughly 93% observed a single time. In its sample, this clone was seen once. The chain has TRBV5-1 and TRBJ2-2, with 9 bases matching TRBD1. The sequence was obtained from a young man in good health. Some clones in this sample may be carry-over from other donors' samples. Specimen: naive CD4+ T cells from PBMCs. Described subset: CD45RA+ positively selected. The CDR3 DNA is TGCGCCAGCAGCTGGACCGGGACAGGGAGAGCCGGGGAGCTGTTTTTT. It specifies CASSWTGTGRAGELFF.